This T cell receptor (beta chain) emerged from a study of CD8+ T cells in alopecia areata. Study information: Treated patients took oral tofacitinib at 5 to 10 mg twice daily.

Treatment of the sample: oral pan-JAK inhibitor, 5-10 mg twice daily. The study, taken as a whole, reports: Scalp clonality decreased significantly with tofacitinib, and so did expanded CD8+ clones among the top 100.

The CDR3 has 14 amino acids. From germline, CDR1 is SQVTM and CDR2 ANQGSEA. Trimming took off 3 bases at V and 5 bases at J, with 14 bases between the two ends. The sequencing template was cDNA reverse transcribed from extracted RNA. Libraries were prepared by immunoSEQ multiplex PCR; TCRdb keeps only in-frame clonotypes and omits some of them. The sample lists about 190,000 clones; roughly three fifths were seen once. Concerning this clone: Antigen: not known.

The origin of this receptor is a human donor with alopecia areata. The starting material was CD4+ T cells sorted from blood, obtained at week 4, from a patient treated with tofacitinib. This chain uses TRBV29-1 with TRBJ2-1; D is unclear. The CDR3 loop reads CSVDLSPRHNEQFF. The CDR3 nucleotides read TGCAGCGTTGACTTATCACCTCGCCACAATGAGCAGTTCTTC.